This TCR beta chain derives from a study of Graves' ophthalmopathy and Graves' hyperthyroidism. Other autoimmune diseases, uncontrolled infections, pregnancy and lactation each led to patient exclusion. Study outcomes and limitations: A majority of expanded thyroid clonotypes exceeding 0.001 frequency were likewise present in blood.

The CDR3 runs to 18 residues. Trimming removed 1 base from V and 3 bases from J, with 21 bases in between. Looked up from germline, CDR1 is SGHAT and CDR2 is FQDESV (reference sequence). Investigators amplified TCR beta CDR3 regions from RNA transcripts. RT-PCR with HTBI primers came first, then second-round multiplex PCR. TCRdb reprocessed the multiplex PCR reads via MiXCR and lists one record per CDR3 protein. Among 300,000 to 450,000 distinct CDR3 sequences, 17% were seen once, and the ten largest hold 2.4%. This clonotype showed up many times. Its antigen is still unknown. The clonotype originates from an adult woman with stable Graves' hyperthyroidism. The chain links TRBV11-1 to TRBJ1-2, with a weak D call TRBD1 (5 bases). The sample was peripheral blood. The CDR3 sequence is CASSLDSRLFRADYGYTF. The CDR3 bases are TGTGCCAGCAGCTTAGACTCCCGCTTGTTCAGGGCGGACTATGGCTACACCTTC.